The rows below give T cell receptor beta chains drawn from one sample of a study of blood T cell repertoires in COVID-19. Libraries were prepared by immunoSEQ multiplex PCR; TCRdb keeps only in-frame clonotypes and omits some of them. Among around 210,000 clones listed, approximately 87% were seen once. Sequenced sample: peripheral blood. These receptors originate from a woman aged 70-85 years with acute or convalescent COVID-19. Each CDR3 is given with its conserved first and last residue. D genes are given only for firm matches. For some rows the clone size is stated as once, few or many, or as a class when expanded; others skip it.

j_call d_call v_call clone_size cdr3_aa cdr3_nt
TRBJ1-1 TRBD1 TRBV15 few CATSTAAWTGTEAFF TGTGCCACCAGCACAGCCGCATGGACAGGGACTGAAGCTTTCTTT
TRBJ1-2 - TRBV27 - CASSLSSGGYGYTF TGTGCCAGCAGTTTATCGTCCGGGGGCTATGGCTACACCTTC
TRBJ1-3 - TRBV6-5 few CASTRDAGGGNTIYF TGTGCCAGCACCCGCGATGCCGGAGGTGGAAACACCATATATTTT
TRBJ2-2 TRBD2 TRBV9 - CASSPTGGHTGELFF TGTGCCAGCAGCCCGACGGGGGGTCACACCGGGGAGCTGTTTTTT
TRBJ1-2 - TRBV28 - CASSSTGIPYGYTF TGTGCCAGCAGTTCGACAGGTATCCCTTATGGCTACACCTTC
TRBJ2-7 TRBD1 TRBV2 once CASRDRGETAEQYF TGTGCCAGCAGAGACAGGGGGGAGACGGCCGAGCAGTACTTC
TRBJ1-1 - TRBV10-3 - CAISNQGLNTEAFF TGTGCCATCAGCAACCAGGGGTTGAACACTGAAGCTTTCTTT
TRBJ2-7 TRBD1 TRBV27 - CAVPGTDEQYF TGTGCCGTCCCGGGGACAGACGAGCAGTACTTC
TRBJ1-1 TRBD1 TRBV5-1 once CASSPQGGGTEAFF TGCGCCAGCAGCCCCCAGGGGGGAGGCACTGAAGCTTTCTTT
TRBJ2-1 TRBD1 TRBV6-4 once CASSETGGTYNEQFF TGTGCCAGCAGTGAAACAGGGGGGACCTACAATGAGCAGTTCTTC
TRBJ2-1 TRBD2 TRBV27 - CASSSRILLGLAGANSYNEQFF TGTGCCAGCAGTTCACGGATTCTCCTCGGACTAGCGGGAGCTAACTCCTACAATGAGCAGTTCTTC
TRBJ2-3 - TRBV5-1 - CASSSAGESTDTQYF TGCGCCAGCAGCTCAGCAGGGGAAAGCACAGATACGCAGTATTTT
TRBJ2-2 TRBD2 TRBV9 once CASSEGAPWRREGPGELFF TGTGCCAGCAGCGAGGGGGCCCCTTGGAGGCGGGAGGGCCCCGGGGAGCTGTTTTTT
TRBJ1-1 - TRBV6-1 - CASSFGGRTEAFF TGTGCCAGCAGTTTCGGAGGCCGCACTGAAGCTTTCTTT
TRBJ2-2 - TRBV29-1 - CSVVKTTGELFF TGCAGCGTTGTAAAGACTACCGGGGAGCTGTTTTTT
TRBJ1-5 TRBD1 TRBV19 - CASWDRVQPQHF TGTGCCAGTTGGGACAGGGTCCAGCCCCAGCATTTT
TRBJ1-3 - TRBV7-6 - CASSSAPALWRSNSGNTIYF TGTGCCAGCAGCTCCGCCCCGGCCTTGTGGAGATCTAACTCTGGAAACACCATATATTTT
TRBJ1-5 - TRBV18 few CASSHPGNQPQHF TGTGCCAGCTCACATCCAGGTAATCAGCCCCAGCATTTT
TRBJ2-7 TRBD2 TRBV10-2 - CASTLAGGSEQYF TGCGCCAGCACTCTCGCGGGGGGCAGCGAGCAGTACTTC
TRBJ2-1 TRBD2 TRBV6-2/TRBV6-3 - CASSYNLAGNEQFF TGTGCCAGCAGTTACAACCTAGCGGGCAATGAGCAGTTCTTC
TRBJ2-5 TRBD1 TRBV9 - CASSVGTGVWETQYF TGTGCCAGCAGCGTAGGGACAGGGGTCTGGGAGACCCAGTACTTC
TRBJ2-2 - TRBV5-4 - CASSAGTPNTGELFF TGTGCCAGCAGCGCCGGGACACCAAACACCGGGGAGCTGTTTTTT
TRBJ2-3 - TRBV6-2/TRBV6-3 - CASSSQTDTQYF TGTGCCAGCAGTTCCCAAACAGATACGCAGTATTTT
TRBJ1-6 - TRBV4-1 - CASSQEPTELNSPLHF TGCGCCAGCAGCCAAGAACCGACAGAATTAAATTCACCCCTCCACTTT
TRBJ2-3 TRBD2 TRBV5-1 - CASSLGLAVTDTQYF TGCGCCAGCAGCCTGGGCCTAGCGGTAACAGATACGCAGTATTTT
TRBJ2-7 - TRBV14 - CASSQDRRAGQSSYEQYF TGTGCCAGCAGCCAAGATAGGCGCGCGGGACAGTCCTCCTACGAGCAGTACTTC
TRBJ2-1 TRBD2 TRBV5-1 - CASYYTSGSINEQFF TGCGCCAGCTACTACACTAGCGGGAGTATAAATGAGCAGTTCTTC
TRBJ1-2 - TRBV5-4 few CASSLALTGQDGYTF TGTGCCAGCAGCTTGGCGCTAACAGGTCAGGATGGCTACACCTTC
TRBJ1-1 - TRBV19 - CASRVTDEAFF TGTGCCAGTAGGGTGACAGACGAAGCTTTCTTT
TRBJ2-2 TRBD1 TRBV27 - CASSYRDRGPGELFF TGTGCCAGCAGTTATCGGGACAGGGGCCCCGGGGAGCTGTTTTTT
TRBJ1-1 - TRBV27 - CASSLVGTHTEAFF TGTGCCAGCAGTTTGGTAGGGACACACACTGAAGCTTTCTTT
TRBJ2-1 TRBD2 TRBV15 - CATSGTSGGADEQFF TGTGCCACCAGCGGTACTAGCGGGGGGGCTGATGAGCAGTTCTTC
TRBJ1-4 TRBD1 TRBV5-1 - CASSAGTGATNEKLFF TGCGCCAGCAGCGCCGGGACAGGGGCAACTAATGAAAAACTGTTTTTT
TRBJ2-1 TRBD2 TRBV6-5 - CASSYGSGRRYEQFF TGTGCCAGCAGTTATGGTAGCGGGAGGAGGTATGAGCAGTTCTTC
TRBJ1-2 - TRBV9 once CASSAVVGATGGYTF TGTGCCAGCAGCGCGGTCGTGGGGGCTACCGGTGGCTACACCTTC
TRBJ1-1 - TRBV5-1 - CASSLLREGVNTEAFF TGCGCCAGCAGCTTGCTCAGGGAGGGGGTGAACACTGAAGCTTTCTTT
TRBJ2-7 - TRBV5-1 once CASSFTVDMDYEQYF TGCGCCAGCAGCTTCACCGTTGACATGGACTACGAGCAGTACTTC
TRBJ2-1 TRBD2 TRBV19 once CATRLAGGNEQFF TGTGCCACGAGACTAGCGGGAGGGAATGAGCAGTTCTTC
TRBJ2-3 - TRBV5-1 - CASSPRGSISQPSTDTQYF TGCGCCAGCAGCCCCCGGGGGAGTATCAGCCAACCTAGCACAGATACGCAGTATTTT
TRBJ1-3 - TRBV6-5 once CASIAPGPGNTIYF TGTGCCAGCATCGCACCGGGCCCGGGGAACACCATATATTTT